Below, 12 T cell receptor beta chains from the same sample are listed, as sequenced in a study of tumor-infiltrating lymphocytes in glioblastoma multiforme. TCRB libraries came from RNA via three nested multiplex PCR rounds. TCRdb itself ran the multiplex PCR reads through MiXCR, one entry per CDR3 protein. This table has 9,000 or so distinct CDR3 sequences, 70% to 80% appearing once. The sample was brain tumor tissue. These receptors came from a male donor with glioblastoma.

Turning to this clonotype: Its ends do not fully match the called genes, so a read error is possible. This chain joins TRBV29-1 and TRBJ2-1; perhaps TRBD1 as D (7 bases). Germline V gene lookup returns CDR1 SQVTM and CDR2 ANQGSEA. The CDR3 is made up of 14 amino acids. CDR3 nucleotide sequence: TGCAGTGTTGGGGGGCTGCAGGGGGGCAATGAGCAGCTCTTC. Its protein product is CSVGGLQGGNEQLF.

The J gene is TRBJ2-1, the V gene TRBV20-1, with 15 bases aligning to TRBD2. The germline V gene has CDR1 DFQATT and CDR2 SNEGSKA (reference sequence). This CDR3 has 14 amino acids. Trimming removed 4 bases from V and 8 bases from J; junction bases left unmatched: 3. CDR3 coding DNA: TGCAGTGCTAAGGGACTAGCGGGAGGACATGAGCAGTTCTTC. Its translation is CSAKGLAGGHEQFF.

The V and J genes are TRBV29-1 and TRBJ1-2; D gene uncertain. V was pared by 0 bases and J by 4 bases, with 12 bases between. Germline loops: CDR1 SQVTM, CDR2 ANQGSEA. This CDR3 is 14 amino acids long. The CDR3 nucleotides read TGCAGCGTTGAAGAAATGGAGGCTATCTATGGCTACACCTTC. Protein sequence: CSVEEMEAIYGYTF. Based on the CDR3 plus reference TRBV29-1 and TRBJ1-2, the full variable domain is SAVISQKPSRDICQRGTSLTIQCQVDSQVTMMFWYRQQPGQSLTLIATANQGSEATYESGFVIDKFPISRPNLTFSTLTVSNMSPEDSSIYLCSVEEMEAIYGYTFGSGTRLTVV.

Of note for this clonotype: The junction and the germline gene differ at one end; a read error may be behind it. The genes are TRBV6-5 and TRBJ2-2; D is possibly TRBD1 or TRBD2 (5 bases each). The germline gives CDR1 MNHEY, CDR2 SVGAGI. The CDR3 sequence is 16 residues long. The CDR3 bases are TGTGCCAGCAGTTACTCGGGGCAGGTGCTCACCTGGGAGCTGCTTTTT. Translation: CASSYSGQVLTWELLF.

The V call is TRBV5-1, the J call TRBJ2-5, with 9 bases identical to TRBD2. Unmatched junction bases numbered 12, after V lost 4 bases and J lost 5 bases. This CDR3 is built from 16 residues. CDR1 and CDR2 from the germline V gene are SGHRS and YFSETQ. Here the CDR3 reads CASSEDSGGGRETQYF. For the CDR3, the DNA is TGCGCCAGCAGCGAAGATAGCGGGGGTGGTCGGGAGACCCAGTACTTC.

The V call is TRBV11-1, the J call TRBJ2-1, with TRBD1 matching 7 bases. Germline loops: CDR1 SGHAT, CDR2 FQDESV (reference sequence). This CDR3 has 15 amino acids. CDR3 DNA sequence: TGTACCAACAGCTTAGGGGGCAGGGGTTTGGATGAGCAGTTCTTC. This translates into CTNSLGGRGLDEQFF.

The chain couples TRBV11-2 to TRBJ2-7; D might be TRBD1 (5 bases). Germline-derived CDR1 and CDR2 are SGHAT and FQNNGV. This CDR3 region has 14 residues. Trimming left V 5 bases short and J 3 bases short, with 14 bases between. CDR3 protein: CASSPLRVGYEQYF. Here the CDR3 DNA reads TGTGCCAGCAGCCCCCTCAGGGTAGGCTACGAGCAGTACTTC.

This clonotype was observed a single time. CDR3 sequence: CASTPSFAQGLAVNTCKLFF. In DNA form, the CDR3 reads TGTGCCAGCACCCCCTCATTCGCCCAAGGGCTAGCGGTAAACACCTGTAAGCTGTTTTTT. The chain employs TRBV11-2 and TRBJ2-2, with 7 bases identical to TRBD2. The CDR3 has 20 amino acids. Per the germline V gene, CDR1 is SGHAT and CDR2 is FQNNGV. With V trimmed by 7 bases and J by 12 bases, 32 bases remained unmatched.

Concerning this clonotype: At one of its ends the junction is not consistent with the germline gene, which may arise from a read error. This chain links TRBV6-5 with TRBJ2-2; D possibly uses TRBD1 or TRBD2 (5 bases each). Looked up from germline, CDR1 is MNHEY and CDR2 is SVGAGI. This CDR3 has 16 amino acids. CDR3 bases: TGTGCCAGCAGTTACTCGGGGCAGGTGCTCACCGGGGAGCTGCTTTTT. Amino acid sequence: CASSYSGQVLTGELLF.

In this sample, this clonotype turned up a few times. This chain uses TRBV11-1 with TRBJ2-1; D is perhaps TRBD2 (5 bases). Trimming took off 7 bases at V and 7 bases at J, with 14 bases between the two ends. Germline loops: CDR1 SGHAT, CDR2 FQDESV (reference sequence). The CDR3 length is 13 residues. In nucleotides, the CDR3 is TGTGCCAGCACCTGGGAAGTAGCGAATGAGCAGTTCTTC. Protein: CASTWEVANEQFF.

The J gene is TRBJ2-3, the V gene TRBV11-2; a weak D match, TRBD2 (7 bases). The length of the CDR3 is 16 residues. CDR1 and CDR2 (germline): SGHAT, FQNNGV. The V and J ends lost 2 bases and 6 bases respectively, with 18 bases between them. The DNA of the CDR3 is TGTGCCAGCAGCTTAAGACTAGTTCCGGGGGGCGATACGCAGTATTTT. Translation gives CASSLRLVPGGDTQYF.

This chain connects TRBV5-4 to TRBJ2-3; D gene ambiguous. There are 12 residues in the CDR3. V gave up 2 bases and J gave up 4 bases, with 5 bases separating them. Germline CDR1 SGHNT, CDR2 YYREEE (reference sequence). The chain's CDR3 is CASSFQSDTQYF. For the CDR3, the DNA is TGTGCCAGCAGCTTTCAGTCAGATACGCAGTATTTT.